Listed below are T cell receptor beta chains from one sample, sequenced in a study of blood T cell repertoires in COVID-19. Clones were read by immunoSEQ multiplex PCR, and TCRdb kept only the in-frame ones, dropping some. The table lists about 45,000 clones, 75% to 90% of them singletons. Sequencing was performed on peripheral blood. The origin of the receptors is a woman older than 75 with active COVID-19. Each CDR3 is given with its conserved first and last residue. The D gene is left open where the match is weak. For some rows the clone size is stated as once, few or many, or as a class when expanded; others skip it.

TRBV19	TRBJ1-1	-	-	CASGGRRGMNTEAFF	TGTGCCAGCGGGGGGCGGCGGGGCATGAACACTGAAGCTTTCTTT
TRBV6-4	TRBJ2-1	-	TRBD2	CASSPGLAGGGNEQFF	TGTGCCAGCAGTCCCGGACTAGCGGGGGGGGGCAATGAGCAGTTCTTC
TRBV15	TRBJ1-1	-	-	CATSYSGTEAFF	TGTGCCACCAGCTACAGTGGAACTGAAGCTTTCTTT
TRBV5-1	TRBJ1-1	-	-	CASSLLPGGPASTEAFF	TGCGCCAGCAGCTTGTTACCCGGGGGACCGGCAAGTACTGAAGCTTTCTTT
TRBV2	TRBJ2-2	-	TRBD1	CASRATGGNTGELFF	TGTGCCAGCAGGGCCACAGGGGGCAACACCGGGGAGCTGTTTTTT
TRBV7-2	TRBJ2-2	-	-	CASSSWGQNTGELFF	TGTGCCAGCAGCTCCTGGGGCCAGAACACCGGGGAGCTGTTTTTT
TRBV9	TRBJ2-1	-	TRBD1	CASTGRDSPYNEQFF	TGTGCCAGCACCGGCCGGGACAGTCCCTACAATGAGCAGTTCTTC
TRBV18	TRBJ2-7	-	TRBD1	CASSPKGQGAGHEQYF	TGTGCCAGCTCACCGAAGGGACAGGGTGCTGGCCACGAGCAGTACTTC
TRBV11-2	TRBJ2-1	-	-	CASSQTSSEQFF	TGTGCCAGCAGCCAAACTAGTTCTGAGCAGTTCTTC
TRBV9	TRBJ1-6	once	-	CASSAGTTNSPLHF	TGTGCCAGCAGCGCCGGGACTACTAATTCACCCCTCCACTTT
TRBV7-3	TRBJ2-3	-	-	CASSLGGAPDTQYF	TGTGCCAGCAGCTTAGGGGGGGCTCCAGATACGCAGTATTTT
TRBV10-1	TRBJ1-4	-	-	CASSSGIGANEKLFF	TGCGCCAGCAGTTCGGGGATCGGAGCTAATGAAAAACTGTTTTTT
TRBV12-2	TRBJ2-7	-	-	CASRPGRKTYEQYF	TGTGCAAGTCGCCCCGGCAGGAAAACCTACGAGCAGTACTTC
TRBV4-3	TRBJ1-1	-	TRBD1	CASSQATGVTEAFF	TGCGCCAGCAGCCAAGCGACAGGGGTCACTGAAGCTTTCTTT
TRBV27	TRBJ1-2	-	TRBD1	CASRTQGEGYGYTF	TGTGCCAGCAGGACACAGGGGGAGGGCTATGGCTACACCTTC
TRBV11-2	TRBJ1-2	-	-	CASSLDWAGQGGYTF	TGTGCCAGCAGCTTAGATTGGGCAGGGCAAGGAGGCTACACCTTC
TRBV6-2/TRBV6-3	TRBJ2-6	-	TRBD1	CASSYLLRGLTGANVLTF	TGTGCCAGCAGTTACTTGCTCAGGGGGCTGACTGGGGCCAACGTCCTGACTTTC
TRBV6-5	TRBJ2-3	-	TRBD2	CASSNPGTSGDTQYF	TGTGCCAGCAGTAACCCCGGGACTAGCGGAGATACGCAGTATTTT
TRBV6-5	TRBJ1-1	-	-	CASTGSLRENTEAFF	TGTGCCAGCACCGGCTCCCTGCGGGAGAACACTGAAGCTTTCTTT
TRBV4-3	TRBJ2-1	-	-	CASSPEGPAGEQFF	TGCGCCAGCAGCCCCGAGGGCCCGGCAGGAGAGCAGTTCTTC
TRBV18	TRBJ2-2	-	TRBD1	CASSPGQGAYTGELFF	TGTGCCAGCTCACCGGGACAGGGGGCCTACACCGGGGAGCTGTTTTTT
TRBV6-5	TRBJ1-1	-	-	CASSLLRQMNTEAFF	TGTGCCAGCAGTCTTTTAAGACAGATGAACACTGAAGCTTTCTTT
TRBV19	TRBJ1-2	-	-	CASSWTDDYGYTF	TGTGCCAGTAGTTGGACAGACGACTATGGCTACACCTTC
TRBV2	TRBJ1-5	once	-	CASSPSSQPQHF	TGTGCCAGCAGTCCGAGTAGCCAGCCCCAGCATTTT
TRBV7-2	TRBJ2-7	-	TRBD2	CASSLETSGGVGVYEQYF	TGTGCCAGCAGCTTAGAGACTAGCGGGGGGGTCGGGGTCTACGAGCAGTACTTC
TRBV5-1	TRBJ2-3	-	-	CASSLNQGTDTQYF	TGCGCCAGCAGCTTAAATCAGGGCACAGATACGCAGTATTTT
TRBV4-2	TRBJ1-2	medium-sized	TRBD1	CASSQDRGGFNGYTF	TGTGCCAGCAGCCAAGATAGAGGGGGCTTTAATGGCTACACCTTC
TRBV6-5	TRBJ2-3	-	-	CASQLRRLDTQYF	TGTGCCAGCCAGCTTCGGCGGTTGGATACGCAGTATTTT
TRBV29-1	TRBJ2-5	-	-	CSALQGNQETQYF	TGCAGCGCTCTACAGGGCAACCAAGAGACCCAGTACTTC
TRBV3-1/TRBV3-2	TRBJ1-1	-	-	CASSLTDRNTEAFF	TGTGCCAGCAGCCTTACCGACAGGAACACTGAAGCTTTCTTT
TRBV29-1	TRBJ2-5	once	-	CSVGGGVQETQYF	TGCAGCGTGGGAGGTGGGGTCCAAGAGACCCAGTACTTC
TRBV20-1	TRBJ2-3	-	-	CSVDSKTQYF	TGCAGTGTGGATAGCAAGACGCAGTATTTT
TRBV18	TRBJ2-5	-	-	CASSPGQEETQYF	TGTGCCAGCTCACCAGGTCAGGAAGAGACCCAGTACTTC